This entry concerns a single T cell receptor (beta chain). The record originates from a study of cytomegalovirus exposure and HLA in healthy donors. Researchers ran the PCR with 60 Vbeta and 13 Jbeta primers. Assay: immunoSEQ multiplex PCR; the TCRdb copy retains only in-frame clones and omits some. The data hold over 130,000 clones, with nearly 90% observed a single time. With 1 base removed from V and 2 bases from J, the gap between germline ends came to 8 bases. The germline gives CDR1 KGHSH, CDR2 LQKENI. The CDR3 is 14 amino acids. This clonotype originated in a woman aged 40 to 49 in good health and CMV-seronegative. The rearrangement joins TRBV18 to TRBJ2-5; a possible D gene is TRBD1 (6 bases). Sequencing was done on a sample of PBMCs. CDR3 residues: CASSPQDSQETQYF. CDR3 coding DNA: TGTGCCAGCTCACCACAGGACAGTCAAGAGACCCAGTACTTC.